The TCR beta chain described here comes from a study of T-cell reconstitution after alpha-beta-depleted transplantation in children. Overall study results and limits: Expanded clones from the graft, numbering several hundred, reportedly supplied alpha-beta T cells about two months after transplant. Recipient T cells and thymic progenitors that survived were the source of the high TCRbeta diversity seen at day 60 in some patients. Newly produced T cells mostly accounted for T-cell counts and diversity one year post-transplant.

Researchers prepared the TCRbeta library using unique molecular identifiers, the study reports. TCRdb reprocessed the PCR reads via MiXCR and lists one record per CDR3 protein. The repertoire holds roughly 340,000 distinct CDR3 sequences, with roughly 16% as singletons. Regarding this clonotype: The target antigen is unknown.

V was pared by 8 bases and J by 0 bases, with 10 bases of the junction left unmatched. This CDR3 has 17 amino acids. This TCR derives from a male patient between 2 and 10 years old who had a stem cell transplant for acute lymphoblastic leukemia, so the T cells may come from the graft donor. The material was PBMCs, mostly from graft donor cells, obtained 360 days after TCRalphabeta/CD19-depleted stem cell transplant. This rearrangement joins TRBV12-3 or TRBV12-4 to TRBJ2-7; 13 bases map to TRBD2. The CDR3 spells CASRGRLAGGVSYEQYF. In DNA, the CDR3 is TGTGCCAGCCGGGGGAGACTAGCGGGAGGTGTCTCCTACGAGCAGTACTTC.